This T cell receptor beta chain was identified in a study of T cell changes during pregnancy in multiple sclerosis (dated by TCRdb to the late 2010s). About the investigation overall: The study examined how the T cell repertoire changed over the course of pregnancy in women with multiple sclerosis.

Libraries came from the immunoSEQ multiplex PCR assay. Held by TCRdb, this immuneACCESS table contains in-frame sequences only and omits some clones. Under half of the omission traces to an unresolved V gene where checked; the cause of the rest is unknown. In all, the sample holds more than 15,000 clones, and 84% of those were seen once. The ten largest clones represent about a tenth of the sample. A note on this clone: The clone's antigen remains unknown. Nothing much larger sits one base from this clone, and base qualities are not available.

V and J are truncated by 1 base and 6 bases respectively, leaving an intervening sequence of 15 bases. Looking up the germline V gene yields CDR1 MGHRA and CDR2 YSYEKL. From cysteine to phenylalanine, the CDR3 is 16 amino acids long. The read is trimmed to its CDR3 DNA, 48 bases read in frame from base 1. The chain employs TRBV4-1 and TRBJ2-2; perhaps TRBD2 is the D gene, with 6 bases matching. The sample here was CD8+ T cells from peripheral blood mononuclear cells, taken in the second trimester of pregnancy. This clonotype was obtained from a female donor in good health, enrolled as a control in a pregnancy study. The nucleotide sequence reads TGCGCCAGCAGCCAAGCCGGGACTCCGGGCGCCGGGGAGCTGTTTTTT. Its protein is CASSQAGTPGAGELFF.